This TCR beta chain appears in the sequencing data of a study of tumor-infiltrating lymphocytes in localized non-small cell lung cancer. Findings of the study overall: TCRbeta sequencing showed higher T cell infiltration in tumors than uninvolved lung. No link was found between tumor T-cell fraction and recurrence-free survival.

The CDR3 covers 17 residues. Germline lookup yields CDR1 SGHRS and CDR2 YFSETQ. Trimming shortened V by 0 bases and J by 1 base, and 11 bases separated the two germline ends. In the case of this clone: Its antigen is unidentified.

TCRdb's copy holds only in-frame clones and misses some; the assay was immunoSEQ multiplex PCR. The table has 10,000 to 12,000 clones, around 68% seen once. The sequence derives from a human donor with non-small cell lung cancer. The specimen sequenced was lung tumor tissue. The chain recombines TRBV5-1 with TRBJ2-6; D assignment may be TRBD1 or TRBD2 (5 bases each). The CDR3 sequence is CASSLAPGRSGANVLTF. CDR3 sequence (DNA): TGCGCCAGCAGCTTGGCCCCGGGACGATCTGGGGCCAACGTCCTGACTTTC.